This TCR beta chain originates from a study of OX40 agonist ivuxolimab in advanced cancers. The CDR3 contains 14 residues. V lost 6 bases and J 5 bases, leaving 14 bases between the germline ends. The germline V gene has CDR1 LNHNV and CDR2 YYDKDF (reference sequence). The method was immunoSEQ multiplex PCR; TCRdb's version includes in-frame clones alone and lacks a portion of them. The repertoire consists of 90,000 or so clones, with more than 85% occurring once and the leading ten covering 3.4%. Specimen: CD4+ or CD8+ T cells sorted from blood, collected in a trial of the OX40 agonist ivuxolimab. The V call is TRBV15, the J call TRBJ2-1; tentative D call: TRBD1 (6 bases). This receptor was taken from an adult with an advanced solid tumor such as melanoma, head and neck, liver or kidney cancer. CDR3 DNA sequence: TGTGCCACCAGTCTGGAGGACAGCAACAATGAGCAGTTCTTC. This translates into CATSLEDSNNEQFF.